The 23 T cell receptor beta chains presented below share a single source sample, sequenced in a study of PD-L1 blockade in urothelial cancer. Libraries were prepared by immunoSEQ multiplex PCR; TCRdb keeps only in-frame clonotypes and omits some of them. The data show tens of thousands of clones, approximately 80% seen once. Specimen: PBMCs, collected around atezolizumab (anti-PD-L1) treatment. The receptors shown here come from an older man with urothelial cancer.

V is TRBV9 and J is TRBJ1-2; 7 nucleotides match TRBD1. CDR1 is SGDLS, CDR2 YYNGEE, per germline. The CDR3 runs to 14 residues. The trim removed 0 bases at V and 6 bases at J, leaving 5 bases unmatched. CDR3 loop: CASSVATGVDGYTF. DNA for the CDR3: TGTGCCAGCAGCGTAGCTACAGGGGTGGATGGCTACACCTTC.

The chain is built from TRBV5-1 and TRBJ2-1; D not resolved. The ends were cut back, 5 bases at V and 2 bases at J, with 17 bases in the middle. CDR3 length: 16 residues. Germline V gives CDR1 SGHRS, CDR2 YFSETQ. In DNA, the CDR3 is TGCGCCAGCAGTCCCGGCTCCCAGGCCCCCTACAATGAGCAGTTCTTC. Translating it yields CASSPGSQAPYNEQFF. The full variable domain, with the rest looked up from reference TRBV5-1 and TRBJ2-1, is KAGVTQTPRYLIKTRGQQVTLSCSPISGHRSVSWYQQTPGQGLQFLFEYFSETQRNKGNFPGRFSGRQFSNSRSEMNVSTLELGDSALYLCASSPGSQAPYNEQFFGPGTRLTVL.

This clone was recorded a few times. This sequence joins TRBV6-4 and TRBJ2-1; TRBD2 agrees at 14 bases. The CDR3 is 20 residues long. After removal of 6 bases from V and 5 bases from J, the junction contained 18 bases not matched to a gene. Germline loops: CDR1 MRHNA, CDR2 SNTAGT. The CDR3 DNA sequence: TGTGCCAGCAGCAAACCGGGACTAGCGGGAGTTCGGGGTTCCAACAATGAGCAGTTCTTC. Translating gives CASSKPGLAGVRGSNNEQFF.

The chain joins TRBV27 to TRBJ2-7, with D maybe TRBD1 (6 bases). CDR1 is MNHEY, CDR2 SMNVEV, per germline (reference sequence). The V and J ends lost 7 bases and 2 bases respectively, with 18 bases between them. The CDR3 loop spans 15 amino acids. The CDR3 bases are TGTGCCAGCATACAGGGAATAAAGTGTCCCTACGAGCAGTACTTC. Protein: CASIQGIKCPYEQYF.

This clone was counted a single time. The V and J genes are TRBV6-1 and TRBJ1-3; TRBD1 agrees at 10 bases. Per germline, CDR1 MNHNS and CDR2 SASEGT. V lost 6 bases and J lost 4; bases outside the gene matches: 6. The CDR3 has 15 residues. The CDR3, as DNA: TGTGCCAGCAGCGCGGGACAGGGGCTCGGAAACACCATATATTTT. Its translation is CASSAGQGLGNTIYF.

This sequence joins TRBV5-1 and TRBJ2-5; 13 bases map to TRBD2. There are 17 residues in the CDR3. With 0 bases clipped from V and 5 bases from J, the junction kept 7 bases outside the gene matches. CDR1 and CDR2 (germline): SGHRS, YFSETQ. In DNA, the CDR3 is TGCGCCAGCAGCTTGGGGGAGACTAGCGGGAGGTTGGAGACCCAGTACTTC. Protein sequence: CASSLGETSGRLETQYF.

The chain recombines TRBV16 with TRBJ1-2; D ambiguous. This CDR3 is 14 amino acids long. Trimming shortened V by 0 bases and J by 0 bases, and 5 bases separated the two germline ends. Germline assignment: CDR1 KGHSY and CDR2 FQNENV. CDR3 bases: TGTGCCAGCAGCCAATCGGAGCCTAACTATGGCTACACCTTC. Protein: CASSQSEPNYGYTF. The full variable domain, in which reference TRBV16 and TRBJ1-2 provide the parts outside the CDR3, is GEEVAQTPKHLVRGEGQKAKLYCAPIKGHSYVFWYQQVLKNEFKFLISFQNENVFDETGMPKERFSAKCLPNSPCSLEIQATKLEDSAVYFCASSQSEPNYGYTFGSGTRLTVV.

The rearrangement joins TRBV19 to TRBJ2-7, with TRBD2 identical over 10 bases. The ends lost 9 bases at V and 1 base at J; junction bases unmatched: 12. Germline V lookup: CDR1 LNHDA, CDR2 SQIVND (reference sequence). The CDR3 is made up of 16 amino acids. The CDR3 protein is CASSGTSADTSYEQYF. CDR3 coding DNA: TGTGCCAGCTCCGGGACTAGCGCCGATACGTCCTACGAGCAGTACTTC.

This clone was seen just once. CDR3 sequence (DNA): TGTGCCAGCAGTGAACGGGACAGGGAGTACTTC. It yields the protein CASSERDREYF. The rearrangement joins TRBV6-1 to TRBJ2-7, with 9 bases identical to TRBD1. From germline, CDR1 is MNHNS and CDR2 SASEGT. V lost 2 bases to trimming and J lost 11 bases; unmatched junction nucleotides: 1. The CDR3 has 11 amino acids.

V gene TRBV29-1 combines with J gene TRBJ2-3; no clear D gene. V gave up 3 bases and J gave up 4 bases, with 8 bases separating them. The germline V gene has CDR1 SQVTM and CDR2 ANQGSEA. This CDR3 comprises 12 residues. CDR3 in amino acids: CSVDPLPDTQYF. CDR3 sequence (DNA): TGCAGCGTTGATCCCCTCCCAGATACGCAGTATTTT.

The chain links TRBV28 to TRBJ2-2, with 9 bases identical to TRBD1. V gave up 10 bases and J gave up 7 bases; unmatched junction bases: 13. The CDR3 spans 15 residues. CDR1 and CDR2 (germline): MDHEN, SYDVKM. The CDR3 is CATRAGTGIDGELFF. The CDR3 bases are TGTGCCACCCGCGCCGGGACAGGGATTGACGGGGAGCTGTTTTTT.

This clone has a handful of counts. The chain combines TRBV9 with TRBJ1-5; 8 bases agree with TRBD1. The junction had 6 bases not matched to a gene; V was cut back by 3 bases and J by 7 bases. Germline lookup yields CDR1 SGDLS and CDR2 YYNGEE. The CDR3 spans 14 residues. The CDR3 region has the DNA TGTGCCAGCAGCGCTTCAGGGGGCTGGCAGCCCCAGCATTTT. Protein sequence: CASSASGGWQPQHF.

V usage is TRBV5-4 and J usage is TRBJ2-7, with 8 bases matching TRBD1. The trim removed 3 bases at V and 2 bases at J, leaving 4 bases unmatched. The CDR3 consists of 14 residues. Germline CDR1 SGHNT, CDR2 YYREEE (reference sequence). CDR3 DNA sequence: TGTGCCAGCAGCTGGACAGGGACGCCCTACGAGCAGTACTTC. Its translation: CASSWTGTPYEQYF. Full variable domain (rest looked up from reference TRBV5-4 and TRBJ2-7): ETGVTQSPTHLIKTRGQQVTLRCSSQSGHNTVSWYQQALGQGPQFIFQYYREEENGRGNFPPRFSGLQFPNYSSELNVNALELDDSALYLCASSWTGTPYEQYFGPGTRLTVT.

V usage is TRBV4-1 and J usage is TRBJ1-3, with D maybe TRBD1 (6 bases). The germline V gene has CDR1 MGHRA and CDR2 YSYEKL. V lost 4 bases to trimming and J lost 0 bases, with 13 bases between them. The CDR3 runs 16 residues. The CDR3 spells CASSPPGQSSGNTIYF. As DNA, the CDR3 is TGCGCCAGCAGCCCTCCTGGACAGAGCTCTGGAAACACCATATATTTT.

V gene TRBV28 combines with J gene TRBJ2-7; D gene uncertain. With 10 bases removed from V and 0 bases from J, the gap between germline ends came to 13 bases. The CDR3 extends over 13 amino acids. Germline CDR1 reads MDHEN; CDR2 reads SYDVKM. The CDR3 sequence is CATQKSASYEQYF. The CDR3 DNA reads as TGTGCCACCCAGAAGAGCGCCTCCTACGAGCAGTACTTC.

The chain has TRBV19 and TRBJ2-7, with 8 bases identical to TRBD1. The germline V gene encodes CDR1 LNHDA and CDR2 SQIVND (reference sequence). After removal of 4 bases from V and 4 bases from J, the junction contained 6 bases not matched to a gene. The CDR3 is made up of 14 amino acids. CDR3 sequence (DNA): TGTGCCAGTAGTACCGGGACAGGTCTATACGAGCAGTACTTC. It specifies CASSTGTGLYEQYF.

The J gene is TRBJ1-3, the V gene TRBV18; no reliable D call. The CDR3 is 16 amino acids. Trimming stripped 3 bases from V and 0 bases from J, with 12 bases between. Per the germline V gene, CDR1 is KGHSH and CDR2 is LQKENI. CDR3 loop: CASSPDSLFSGNTIYF. DNA for the CDR3: TGTGCCAGCTCACCGGACTCCTTATTCTCTGGAAACACCATATATTTT.

The chain links TRBV15 to TRBJ2-7; tentative D call: TRBD2 (6 bases). Germline CDR1 is LNHNV and CDR2 is YYDKDF (reference sequence). The V end lost 0 bases, the J end lost 5 bases, and 14 bases lay between the germline ends. There are 15 residues in the CDR3. The CDR3 coding sequence is TGTGCCACCAGCAGAGACCCCTCCCCGGGGGACGAGCAGTACTTC. This translates into CATSRDPSPGDEQYF.

The chain recombines TRBV4-3 with TRBJ2-7; 9 bases agree with TRBD1. The germline V gene has CDR1 LGHNA and CDR2 YSLEER. Germline trimming cut 0 bases from V and 3 bases from J; bases unmatched to any gene: 6. This CDR3 has 16 amino acids. The CDR3 nucleotides are TGCGCCAGCAGCCAAGATGGGACAGGGCGTTTCTACGAGCAGTACTTC. As protein: CASSQDGTGRFYEQYF.

The V gene is TRBV5-4, the J gene TRBJ2-1, with 12 bases fitting TRBD2. After removal of 3 bases from V and 6 bases from J, the junction contained 7 bases not matched to a gene. Germline V CDR1 and CDR2: SGHNT, YYREEE (reference sequence). The CDR3 has 16 residues. This chain's CDR3 is CASSSPLGLAGNEQFF. The DNA for the CDR3 is TGTGCCAGCAGCTCCCCATTGGGACTAGCGGGCAATGAGCAGTTCTTC.

This rearrangement joins TRBV7-9 to TRBJ2-7; the match to TRBD1 covers 9 bases. Germline trimming cut 5 bases from V and 3 bases from J; bases unmatched to any gene: 5. Germline values: CDR1 SEHNR, CDR2 FQNEAQ (reference sequence). The CDR3 covers 14 residues. This CDR3 reads CASSAPGQGYEQYF. The CDR3 DNA sequence: TGTGCCAGCAGCGCTCCGGGACAGGGCTACGAGCAGTACTTC.

The chain recombines TRBV7-8 with TRBJ1-5, with 10 bases fitting TRBD1. The CDR3 sequence is 16 residues long. CDR1 is SGHVS and CDR2 is FQNEAQ in the germline V gene. V gave up 5 bases and J gave up 7 bases; unmatched junction bases: 11. This CDR3 is CASSQTGTGVRQPQHF. The CDR3 DNA sequence: TGTGCCAGCAGCCAGACCGGGACAGGGGTGCGACAGCCCCAGCATTTT.

This clone was counted between two and nine times. V usage is TRBV4-3 and J usage is TRBJ2-3, with 8 bases lining up with TRBD2. The J segment lost 5 bases and the V segment lost 1 base, leaving 8 bases of the junction unmatched. The CDR3 runs 16 residues. CDR1 and CDR2 (germline): LGHNA, YSLEER. The CDR3 is CASSQVRREAGDTQYF. DNA of the CDR3: TGCGCCAGCAGCCAAGTAAGGCGGGAGGCCGGAGATACGCAGTATTTT.